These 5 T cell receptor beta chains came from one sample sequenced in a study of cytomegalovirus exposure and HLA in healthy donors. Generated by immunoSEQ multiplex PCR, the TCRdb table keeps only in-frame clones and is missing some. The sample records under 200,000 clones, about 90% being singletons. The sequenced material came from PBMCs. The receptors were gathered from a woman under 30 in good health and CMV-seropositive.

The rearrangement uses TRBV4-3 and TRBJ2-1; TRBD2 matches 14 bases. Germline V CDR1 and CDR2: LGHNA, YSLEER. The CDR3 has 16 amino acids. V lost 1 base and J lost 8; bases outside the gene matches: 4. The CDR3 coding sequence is TGCGCCAGCAGCCAAGCGACTAGCGGGAGGGACGATGAGCAGTTCTTC. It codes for CASSQATSGRDDEQFF.

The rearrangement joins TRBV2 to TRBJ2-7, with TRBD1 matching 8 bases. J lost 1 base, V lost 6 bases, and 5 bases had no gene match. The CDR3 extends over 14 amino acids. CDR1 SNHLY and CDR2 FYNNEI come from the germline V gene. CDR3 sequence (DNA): TGTGCCAGCAGCCCCGGGACAGGATCCTACGAGCAGTACTTC. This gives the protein CASSPGTGSYEQYF.

The CDR3 DNA reads as TGTGCCAGCAGTGAATGGTTGGGGGCGAATAGCAATCAGCCCCAGCATTTT. It yields the protein CASSEWLGANSNQPQHF. The chain is built from TRBV6-1 and TRBJ1-5; tentative D call: TRBD1 (6 bases). V was clipped by 2 bases and J by 0 bases, with 14 bases between them. Germline CDR1 and CDR2: MNHNS and SASEGT. The CDR3 contains 17 residues.

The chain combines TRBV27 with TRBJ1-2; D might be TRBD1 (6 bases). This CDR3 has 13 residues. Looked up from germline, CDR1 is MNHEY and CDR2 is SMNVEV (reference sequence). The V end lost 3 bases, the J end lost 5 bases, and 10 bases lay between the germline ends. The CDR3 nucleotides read TGTGCCAGCAGTTTTGGCAGGGGATATGGCTACACCTTC. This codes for CASSFGRGYGYTF.

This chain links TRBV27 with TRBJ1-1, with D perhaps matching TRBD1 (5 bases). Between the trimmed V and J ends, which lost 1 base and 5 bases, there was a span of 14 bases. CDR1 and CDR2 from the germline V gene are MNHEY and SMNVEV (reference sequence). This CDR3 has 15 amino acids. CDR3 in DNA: TGTGCCAGCAGTTTATTGGGTGGGGGGGGAACTGAAGCTTTCTTT. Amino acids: CASSLLGGGGTEAFF.